One sample yielded the 5 T cell receptor beta chains listed below, sequenced in a study of T cell responses to AZD1222 COVID-19 vaccine (dated by TCRdb to the early 2020s). The label giving this sample's time point can be read as: about 28 days (+/-7) after the second vaccine dose. The treatment or condition label corresponds to: meningococcal conjugate vaccine given as trial control. Library construction relied on the immunoSEQ multiplex PCR assay. The clones in this table, taken by TCRdb from immuneACCESS, are in-frame only. Not every clone is retained; where verified, under half of the shortfall comes from an unresolved V gene, and the cause of the rest is unknown. This sample has about 150,000 clones in its table, and about 90% of those were observed once. Around 7.6% of the sample lies in the top ten. The source material was peripheral blood, sampled 28 days after the second dose of the MenACWY control vaccine. These receptors originate from an adult who received the MenACWY meningococcal vaccine as a control.

This chain uses TRBV5-1 with TRBJ1-3; D perhaps matches TRBD1 (6 bases). Germline V gives CDR1 SGHRS, CDR2 YFSETQ. The CDR3 is 15 residues long. V lost 2 bases to trimming and J lost 4 bases, with 13 bases between them. This chain's CDR3 is CASSFQGSAGNTIYF. For the CDR3, the DNA is TGCGCCAGCAGCTTCCAGGGGTCGGCGGGAAACACCATATATTTT.

The chain links TRBV30 to TRBJ1-1; D gene uncertain. Trimming left V 7 bases short and J 1 base short, with 7 bases between. CDR1 and CDR2 from the germline V gene are GTSNPN and SVGIG (reference sequence). The CDR3 extends over 11 amino acids. CDR3 sequence reads: CAYTRNTEAFF. The CDR3 DNA reads TGTGCCTACACACGGAACACTGAAGCTTTCTTT.

The chain is built from TRBV20-1 and TRBJ1-3; D perhaps matches TRBD1 (6 bases). V lost 3 bases, J lost 1 base, and 10 bases lay in between. The length of the CDR3 is 14 residues. Germline lookup yields CDR1 DFQATT and CDR2 SNEGSKA (reference sequence). This chain's CDR3 is CSASGGASGNTIYF. CDR3 DNA: TGCAGTGCTAGTGGGGGGGCGTCTGGAAACACCATATATTTT.

The chain carries TRBV5-1 and TRBJ2-1; 8 nucleotides agree with TRBD1. V gave up 4 bases and J gave up 1 base; unmatched junction bases: 4. This CDR3 is built from 15 residues. Germline values: CDR1 SGHRS, CDR2 YFSETQ. CDR3 bases: TGCGCCAGCAGCCAAGGACAGGGTTCCTACAATGAGCAGTTCTTC. This translates into CASSQGQGSYNEQFF.

The rearrangement links TRBV4-1 to TRBJ2-7, with unresolved D. The CDR3 has 14 amino acids. Germline CDR1 and CDR2: MGHRA and YSYEKL. With 2 bases removed from V and 5 bases from J, the gap between germline ends came to 13 bases. The chain's CDR3 is CASSQPDEAHEQYF. In DNA form, the CDR3 reads TGCGCCAGCAGCCAACCGGACGAAGCCCACGAGCAGTACTTC.